This TCR beta chain was obtained from a study of shared clonotypes between healthy human individuals. Study results and limitations: What naive subsets generally showed was a larger estimated richness than memory subsets showed. Non-shared clonotypes displayed generation probabilities falling below those of clonotypes present in all four donors.

As to this clone: The antigen is undetermined.

Germline V gene lookup returns CDR1 MNHEY and CDR2 SMNVEV (reference sequence). The length of the CDR3 is 12 residues. The ends were cut back, 2 bases at V and 7 bases at J, with 5 bases in the middle. Every donor, a Caucasian adult, lived in Nashville, Tennessee. The method was immunoSEQ multiplex PCR; TCRdb's version includes in-frame clones alone and lacks a portion of them. The table has about 2.3 million clones, approximately 93% seen once; the top ten hold 0.39%. The chain uses TRBV27 and TRBJ2-2; D unclear. Sequenced: naive CD4+ T cells from PBMCs. Specified subset: CD45RA+ positively selected. This clonotype was obtained from a man younger than 35 in good health. Some clones in this sample may be carry-over from other donors' samples. CDR3 nucleotides: TGTGCCAGCAGTTTAGTAAGCGGGGAGCTGTTTTTT. Translation gives CASSLVSGELFF.